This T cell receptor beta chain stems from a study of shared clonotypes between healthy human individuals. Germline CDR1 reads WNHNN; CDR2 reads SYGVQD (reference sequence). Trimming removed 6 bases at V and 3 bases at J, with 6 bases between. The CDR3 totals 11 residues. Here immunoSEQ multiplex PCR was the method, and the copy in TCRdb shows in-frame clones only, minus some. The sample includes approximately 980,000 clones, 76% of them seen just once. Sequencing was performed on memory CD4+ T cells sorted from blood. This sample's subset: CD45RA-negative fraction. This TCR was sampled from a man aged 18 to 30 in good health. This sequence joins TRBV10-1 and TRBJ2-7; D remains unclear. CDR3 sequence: CASSPVYEQYF. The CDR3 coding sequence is TGCGCCAGCAGCCCGGTCTACGAGCAGTACTTC.